Following are 26 T cell receptor beta chains from one sample sequenced in a study of human versus mouse CDR3 diversity and MHC coevolution (dated 2017 in TCRdb). The receptor library was made with the immunoSEQ multiplex PCR assay. The clones in this table, taken by TCRdb from immuneACCESS, are in-frame only. Not every clone is retained; where verified, under half of the shortfall comes from an unresolved V gene, and the cause of the rest is unknown. Present in this sample are roughly 80,000 clones, 93% of which were seen just once. The ten most abundant clones make up about 1.5% of the sample. Sequences were obtained from naive CD4+ T cells from blood. Sample cell subset or site, as interpreted from the label and publication: CD45RO-negative CD62L-positive naive CD4 T cells. Receptors originate from a person aged 30-69 years in good health.

This chain uses TRBV6-1 with TRBJ1-1; unclear D gene. The V and J ends lost 4 bases and 11 bases respectively, with 11 bases between them. The CDR3 totals 11 residues. The germline V gene has CDR1 MNHNS and CDR2 SASEGT. The CDR3 nucleotides are TGTGCCAGCAGTGTGAGCCTGGGCGCTTTCTTT. Protein: CASSVSLGAFF.

The V and J genes are TRBV6-5 and TRBJ1-2; weak D call: TRBD1 (5 bases). Germline CDR1 is MNHEY and CDR2 is SVGAGI. The CDR3 consists of 15 residues. V was cut by 5 bases and J by 4 bases, with 17 bases left in between. The CDR3 coding sequence is TGTGCCAGCAGTCGCTATATAGCAGGGATCTATGGCTACACCTTC. Amino acid sequence: CASSRYIAGIYGYTF.

V usage is TRBV2 and J usage is TRBJ2-5; TRBD2 aligns across 8 bases. Losses at the gene ends were 5 bases for V and 4 bases for J; bases not matched to a gene: 6. From germline, CDR1 is SNHLY and CDR2 FYNNEI. The CDR3 length is 14 residues. CDR3 loop: CASSPNGGGETQYF. DNA for the CDR3: TGTGCCAGCAGTCCCAACGGGGGGGGAGAGACCCAGTACTTC.

The CDR3 spells CASSVGGAEYGYTF. The CDR3 bases are TGTGCCAGCAGCGTCGGTGGGGCGGAGTATGGCTACACCTTC. The chain is built from TRBV28 and TRBJ1-2; possibly TRBD1 for D (5 bases). Trimming removed 6 bases from V and 5 bases from J, with 16 bases in between. The length of the CDR3 is 14 residues. In germline, CDR1 is MDHEN, CDR2 SYDVKM.

Points on this clone: The same CDR3 is also encoded by other DNA sequences in this sample. This chain joins TRBV5-1 and TRBJ2-5; 9 positions agree with TRBD1. This CDR3 has 14 amino acids. Per germline, CDR1 SGHRS and CDR2 YFSETQ. Trimming at V came to 3 bases and at J to 2 bases, leaving 2 bases not matched to a gene. The CDR3 DNA sequence: TGCGCCAGCAGCTCGGGACAGGGACAAGAGACCCAGTACTTC. Translation gives CASSSGQGQETQYF.

V gene TRBV6-6 combines with J gene TRBJ1-3; 7 positions match TRBD1. V was pared by 6 bases and J by 2 bases, with 4 bases of the junction left unmatched. There are 14 residues in the CDR3. From germline, CDR1 is MNHNY and CDR2 SVGAGI (reference sequence). This chain's CDR3 is CASSSGQAGNTIYF. The CDR3 bases are TGTGCCAGCAGCTCCGGACAGGCTGGAAACACCATATATTTT.

This chain joins TRBV6-1 and TRBJ2-7; 10 bases are a match to TRBD2. CDR3 size: 15 residues. Germline V CDR1 and CDR2: MNHNS, SASEGT. J was trimmed by 4 bases and V by 2 bases; bases with no gene match: 5. The CDR3 sequence: CASSERSSGGYEQYF. CDR3 sequence (DNA): TGTGCCAGCAGTGAAAGAAGTAGCGGGGGGTACGAGCAGTACTTC.

This clone was picked up one time. The chain is built from TRBV10-3 and TRBJ2-5; TRBD1 matches 9 bases. The trim removed 6 bases at V and 2 bases at J, leaving 1 base unmatched. The length of the CDR3 is 13 residues. CDR1 is ENHRY, CDR2 SYGVKD, per germline. In nucleotides, the CDR3 is TGTGCCATCAGCGGGACAGGGCAAGAGACCCAGTACTTC. The encoded protein is CAISGTGQETQYF.

The V gene is TRBV10-3, the J gene TRBJ2-5; TRBD2 is a possible D gene (5 bases). The end of the DNA fits TRBJ2-7 better, so the J call may be wrong. The germline V gene encodes CDR1 ENHRY and CDR2 SYGVKD. This CDR3 has 12 residues. DNA for the CDR3: TGTGCCATCATGGGGAGCTCCTACGAGCAGTACTTC. This gives the protein CAIMGSSYEQYF.

The chain joins TRBV10-3 to TRBJ2-5, with a tentative D call TRBD2 (6 bases). Trimming removed 6 bases at V and 4 bases at J, with 9 bases between. CDR1 is ENHRY, CDR2 SYGVKD, per germline. This CDR3 has 12 residues. This chain's CDR3 is CAISRDSETQYF. CDR3 sequence (DNA): TGTGCCATCAGCCGGGACTCAGAGACCCAGTACTTC.

J is TRBJ2-3 and V is TRBV12-1; the table names TRBD2, a call not compared with the DNA. TRBV12-1 is deemed a pseudogene. The CDR3 totals 18 residues. CDR3 nucleotides: TGTGCCAGCAGCATAAAGGCCGGGACTAGCGGGGGCCTCGGTACGCAGTATTTT. Translating gives CASSIKAGTSGGLGTQYF.

The chain is built from TRBV6-4 and TRBJ2-1, with D possibly being TRBD2 (5 bases). Per the germline V gene, CDR1 is MRHNA and CDR2 is SNTAGT. The CDR3 length is 13 residues. V was pared by 7 bases and J by 6 bases, with 13 bases between. The CDR3 here is CASNRPRGNEQFF. The CDR3 DNA follows: TGTGCCAGCAACCGGCCCCGGGGCAATGAGCAGTTCTTC.

As concerns this clone: Within the sample, other DNA sequences also encode this same CDR3. The chain recombines TRBV18 with TRBJ1-5; 10 nucleotides agree with TRBD1. CDR1 is KGHSH, CDR2 LQKENI, per germline. This CDR3 is built from 16 residues. V dropped 3 bases and J dropped 2; count of bases not matched to a gene: 4. In nucleotides, the CDR3 is TGTGCCAGCTCACCGACCGGGACAGGGGGCAATCAGCCCCAGCATTTT. Translated: CASSPTGTGGNQPQHF.

The chain recombines TRBV13 with TRBJ2-1, with 7 bases aligning to TRBD1. V lost 0 bases, J lost 9 bases, and 8 bases stayed unmatched. CDR1 and CDR2 from the germline V gene are PRHDT and FYEKMQ (reference sequence). The CDR3 contains 15 residues. The CDR3 bases are TGTGCCAGCAGCTTAGGAGGGACAGTCTATGTTGAGCAGTTCTTC. Protein sequence: CASSLGGTVYVEQFF.

The J gene is TRBJ2-7, the V gene TRBV30; maybe TRBD2 (5 bases). The ends were cut back, 4 bases at V and 1 base at J, with 8 bases in the middle. Germline CDR1 GTSNPN, CDR2 SVGIG (reference sequence). CDR3 length: 12 residues. CDR3 sequence reads: CAWTSGSYEQYF. The CDR3 DNA follows: TGTGCCTGGACCTCGGGGTCCTACGAGCAGTACTTC. Full variable domain (remainder filled in from reference TRBV30 and TRBJ2-7): SQTIHQWPATLVQPVGSPLSLECTVEGTSNPNLYWYRQAAGRGLQLLFYSVGIGQISSEVPQNLSASRPQDRQFILSSKKLLLSDSGFYLCAWTSGSYEQYFGPGTRLTVT.

CDR3 region: CATSPYGASSGANVLTF. The DNA for the CDR3 is TGTGCCACCAGCCCTTATGGGGCAAGCTCTGGGGCCAACGTCCTGACTTTC. V gene TRBV15 combines with J gene TRBJ2-6, with D tentatively TRBD1 (5 bases). Trimming took off 5 bases at V and 0 bases at J, with 14 bases between the two ends. Germline CDR1 LNHNV, CDR2 YYDKDF (reference sequence). CDR3 length: 17 residues.

This chain joins TRBV5-4 and TRBJ2-2; 9 nucleotides match TRBD1. Germline V gene lookup returns CDR1 SGHNT and CDR2 YYREEE (reference sequence). V shed 4 bases and J 5 bases; nucleotides not matched to a gene: 6. The CDR3 is 15 residues long. This CDR3 is CASSPGQGRTGELFF. CDR3 DNA: TGTGCCAGCAGCCCCGGACAGGGGAGAACCGGGGAGCTGTTTTTT.

The V gene is TRBV6-4, the J gene TRBJ1-1, with a tentative D call TRBD1 (6 bases). The CDR3 is 14 residues long. Germline CDR1 reads MRHNA; CDR2 reads SNTAGT. V was clipped by 6 bases and J by 6 bases, with 17 bases between them. CDR3 nucleotide sequence: TGTGCCAGCAGCCCGGGACACCCCGGCGCTGAAGCTTTCTTT. Its translation: CASSPGHPGAEAFF.

This rearrangement joins TRBV18 to TRBJ1-1; 10 bases are shared with TRBD1. The CDR3 spans 15 residues. The V gene end was trimmed by 5 bases and the J gene end by 1 base; junction bases not matched to a gene: 4. Germline-derived CDR1 and CDR2 are KGHSH and LQKENI. CDR3 coding DNA: TGTGCCAGCTCATCAGGACAGGGGGGGAACACTGAAGCTTTCTTT. Translated, it gives CASSSGQGGNTEAFF.

This clone was found once. This sequence joins TRBV19 and TRBJ2-3, with TRBD2 as a possible D gene (5 bases). Germline values: CDR1 LNHDA, CDR2 SQIVND (reference sequence). The CDR3 spans 16 residues. V shed 5 bases and J shed 1 base, with 16 bases lying between them. CDR3 in DNA: TGTGCCAGTAGTCCCCTAAGCGGATCACGCACAGATACGCAGTATTTT. Translation gives CASSPLSGSRTDTQYF. The complete variable domain, with remaining parts taken from reference TRBV19 and TRBJ2-3, reads DGGITQSPKYLFRKEGQNVTLSCEQNLNHDAMYWYRQDPGQGLRLIYYSQIVNDFQKGDIAEGYSVSREKKESFPLTVTSAQKNPTAFYLCASSPLSGSRTDTQYFGPGTRLTVL.

The rearrangement uses TRBV27 and TRBJ2-7, with TRBD2 matching 8 bases. V dropped 5 bases and J dropped 5; count of bases not matched to a gene: 11. The CDR3 has 15 amino acids. Germline V gene lookup returns CDR1 MNHEY and CDR2 SMNVEV (reference sequence). The CDR3: CASSAPGLGYHEQYF. CDR3 DNA: TGTGCCAGCAGTGCCCCGGGACTAGGTTACCACGAGCAGTACTTC.

The CDR3, as DNA: TGTGCCAGCGGTGACAGGTGGGGTGAAAAACTGTTTTTT. It translates to CASGDRWGEKLFF. This rearrangement joins TRBV27 to TRBJ1-4, with D possibly TRBD1 on 6 matching bases. This CDR3 comprises 13 residues. V was pared by 8 bases and J by 7 bases, with 14 bases between. Germline V gene sequence: CDR1 MNHEY, CDR2 SMNVEV (reference sequence).

The chain combines TRBV18 with TRBJ1-5, with a possible D match to TRBD1 (5 bases). The V and J ends lost 2 bases and 6 bases respectively, with 14 bases between them. The germline CDR1 and CDR2 sequences are KGHSH and LQKENI. The CDR3 is 15 amino acids. The CDR3 protein is CASSPEAQGVQPQHF. The DNA for the CDR3 is TGTGCCAGCTCACCAGAGGCCCAAGGGGTTCAGCCCCAGCATTTT.

This chain connects TRBV9 to TRBJ1-2, with 8 bases matching TRBD1. The CDR3 consists of 13 residues. V trimming: 4 bases; J trimming: 5 bases; junction bases outside the gene matches: 4. Germline loops: CDR1 SGDLS, CDR2 YYNGEE. This CDR3 is CASSLTGGYGYTF. As DNA, the CDR3 is TGTGCCAGCAGCCTAACAGGGGGTTATGGCTACACCTTC.

This chain uses TRBV11-2 with TRBJ1-1, with 7 bases fitting TRBD1. The CDR3 covers 12 residues. The V and J ends lost 7 bases and 4 bases, in that order; junction bases with no gene match: 3. Germline CDR1 reads SGHAT; CDR2 reads FQNNGV. In DNA form, the CDR3 reads TGTGCCAGCAACAGGGGAGGCACTGAAGCTTTCTTT. It translates to CASNRGGTEAFF.

This clone occurred a few times. This CDR3 is CASSPTQGAGNTIYF. CDR3 bases: TGTGCCAGCTCACCCACACAGGGAGCAGGAAACACCATATATTTT. V usage is TRBV18 and J usage is TRBJ1-3; TRBD1 is a possible D gene (6 bases). V gave up 3 bases and J gave up 4 bases, with 13 bases separating them. CDR1 and CDR2 (germline): KGHSH, LQKENI. This CDR3 has 15 residues.